These 11 T cell receptor beta chains were sequenced from one sample in a study of blood T cells in healthy people across ages. The use of a sample-barcoded 5' primer and a J-beta primer mix characterized a second PCR of roughly 6 to 12 cycles. TCRdb reprocessed the 5' RACE reads via MiXCR and lists one record per CDR3 protein. This table holds roughly 1,300,000 distinct CDR3 sequences, approximately 60% found once. Sequencing used blood. The receptors here all came from a man aged 18 to 30 in good health.

V usage is TRBV7-2 and J usage is TRBJ1-5; TRBD1 is a possible D gene (5 bases). Deletions cut 4 bases from V and 4 bases from J, with 14 bases between. The CDR3 runs 15 residues. Per germline, CDR1 SGHTA and CDR2 FQGNSA. CDR3 coding DNA: TGTGCCAGCAGCTCCTCGGGGGGGATGAATCAGCCCCAGCATTTT. This encodes CASSSSGGMNQPQHF.

The chain combines TRBV12-3 or TRBV12-4 with TRBJ2-5, with TRBD2 as a possible D gene (6 bases). Trimming pared 4 bases from V and 11 bases from J, leaving 20 bases between. This CDR3 is built from 14 residues. CDR3 sequence: CASSSVPRLGEQYF. The CDR3 region has the DNA TGTGCCAGCAGTTCTGTCCCCCGACTAGGGGAGCAGTACTTC.

This chain connects TRBV6-5 to TRBJ2-1; no firm D call. The germline V gene encodes CDR1 MNHEY and CDR2 SVGAGI. Trimming pared 7 bases from V and 8 bases from J, leaving 9 bases between. The CDR3 is 11 residues long. CDR3 nucleotides: TGTGCCAGCATAAATCAACATGAGCAGTTCTTC. Translating it yields CASINQHEQFF.

This chain connects TRBV5-6 to TRBJ1-6; D remains ambiguous. V was shortened by 2 bases and J by 2 bases, with 8 bases between the two germline ends. Germline V gives CDR1 SGHDT, CDR2 YYEEEE. The CDR3 totals 15 residues. In nucleotides, the CDR3 is TGTGCCAGCAGCTTTGAAGAAACCTATAATTCACCCCTCCACTTT. It translates to CASSFEETYNSPLHF.

This clonotype was counted between two and nine times. The chain links TRBV28 to TRBJ2-6; no clear D. The CDR3 has 13 residues. Germline V gene lookup returns CDR1 MDHEN and CDR2 SYDVKM. V was pared by 6 bases and J by 2 bases, with 5 bases between. The chain's CDR3 is CASRTTGANVLTF. The CDR3 DNA sequence: TGTGCCAGCAGGACAACTGGGGCCAACGTCCTGACTTTC.

In DNA form, the CDR3 reads TGCGCCAGCAGCCCTGACAGGGGCCGGGGGACTGAAGCTTTCTTT. Translating it yields CASSPDRGRGTEAFF. The chain recombines TRBV4-1 with TRBJ1-1; 8 positions match TRBD1. The CDR3 is 15 amino acids. Germline trimming cut 4 bases from V and 5 bases from J; bases unmatched to any gene: 9. Germline CDR1 and CDR2: MGHRA and YSYEKL.

Many counts were recorded for this clonotype. The rearrangement joins TRBV24-1 to TRBJ2-3; 8 bases match TRBD2. Germline-derived CDR1 and CDR2 are KGHDR and SFDVKD. V was pared by 5 bases and J by 1 base, with 13 bases of the junction left unmatched. CDR3 length: 18 residues. Written as DNA, the CDR3 is TGTGCCACCAGTGTCCCGGGACTAGGTCGGGCAGGCACAGATACGCAGTATTTT. Amino acids: CATSVPGLGRAGTDTQYF.

This clonotype has just a few counts. This chain links TRBV29-1 with TRBJ1-4, with TRBD1 as a possible D gene (5 bases). Germline V gene sequence: CDR1 SQVTM, CDR2 ANQGSEA. The V and J ends lost 2 bases and 4 bases respectively, with 8 bases between them. The CDR3 is 13 residues long. The CDR3 DNA reads as TGCAGCGTTGAACGGGGGAGTAATGAAAAACTGTTTTTT. The encoded protein is CSVERGSNEKLFF.

In its sample, this clonotype was seen a few times. Written as DNA, the CDR3 is TGTGCCAGCAGCTCTCCGGGGAGAGGGCCTCACGAGCAGTACTTC. It encodes CASSSPGRGPHEQYF. The J gene is TRBJ2-7, the V gene TRBV7-2; perhaps TRBD2 as D (5 bases). The V and J ends lost 4 bases and 5 bases respectively, with 18 bases between them. This CDR3 has 15 amino acids. Germline assignment: CDR1 SGHTA and CDR2 FQGNSA.

V is TRBV12-3 or TRBV12-4 and J is TRBJ1-5; no clear D gene. The V end was cut by 2 bases, the J end by 5 bases, with 7 bases between. This CDR3 has 13 amino acids. CDR3 sequence reads: CASSLPPDQPQHF. The CDR3 coding sequence is TGTGCCAGCAGTTTACCCCCGGATCAGCCCCAGCATTTT.

The J gene is TRBJ2-2, the V gene TRBV20-1; D is tentatively TRBD1 or TRBD2 (6 bases each). The CDR3 extends over 16 amino acids. The ends were cut back, 2 bases at V and 3 bases at J, with 16 bases in the middle. Germline CDR1 reads DFQATT; CDR2 reads SNEGSKA (reference sequence). The CDR3 loop is CSARNRARGDTGELFF. CDR3 nucleotides: TGCAGTGCTAGAAACAGGGCGAGGGGGGACACCGGGGAGCTGTTTTTT.